These 6 T cell receptor beta chains came from one sample sequenced in a study of beta chain features in type 1 diabetes. Every bit of the isolated RNA underwent reverse transcription, so sequencing read expressed TCRB transcripts. Clones were read by immunoSEQ multiplex PCR, and TCRdb kept only the in-frame ones, dropping some. The sample includes under 300,000 clones, roughly 30% seen only once; the top ten take 3.5% to 4%. Input material: central memory CD4+ T cells from blood. The receptors come from a man aged 25-45 years in good health.

This sequence joins TRBV10-3 and TRBJ2-7; D is perhaps TRBD1 (5 bases). Between the trimmed V and J ends, which lost 4 bases and 0 bases, there was a span of 13 bases. CDR1 and CDR2 from the germline V gene are ENHRY and SYGVKD. CDR3 length: 15 amino acids. For the CDR3, the DNA is TGTGCCATCAGTGGTTCAGGGTCGGGCTCCTACGAGCAGTACTTC. Its translation: CAISGSGSGSYEQYF.

This clone occurred a few times. V is TRBV7-9 and J is TRBJ1-6, with D maybe TRBD1 (6 bases). The V and J ends lost 1 base and 7 bases respectively, with 11 bases between them. The CDR3 contains 15 residues. Germline V lookup: CDR1 SEHNR, CDR2 FQNEAQ (reference sequence). The CDR3 region has the DNA TGTGCCAGCAGCTTAGAATCAGGGGCCAATTCACCCCTCCACTTT. Protein: CASSLESGANSPLHF.

This clone has at least ten counts. This chain links TRBV7-8 with TRBJ2-7; 9 positions agree with TRBD1. Germline loops: CDR1 SGHVS, CDR2 FQNEAQ. The V segment lost 5 bases and the J segment 6 bases; nucleotides outside the gene matches: 5. This CDR3 comprises 13 residues. DNA for the CDR3: TGTGCCAGCAGCCCGGGACAGGGAGTCGAGCAGTACTTC. Translating gives CASSPGQGVEQYF. Drawing the rest from reference TRBV7-8 and TRBJ2-7, the complete variable domain is GAGVSQSPRYKVAKRGQDVALRCDPISGHVSLFWYQQALGQGPEFLTYFQNEAQLDKSGLPSDRFFAERPEGSVSTLKIQRTQQEDSAVYLCASSPGQGVEQYFGPGTRLTVT.

V and J are TRBV7-7 and TRBJ2-1, with D unclear. CDR1 and CDR2 from the germline V gene are SSHAT and FNYEAQ (reference sequence). The CDR3 length is 16 residues. V was shortened by 1 base and J by 0 bases, with 10 bases between the two germline ends. CDR3 coding DNA: TGTGCCAGCAGCTTAGGCAGCCCAAGCTCCTACAATGAGCAGTTCTTC. Encoded protein: CASSLGSPSSYNEQFF.

V and J are TRBV29-1 and TRBJ2-7, with D hard to call. The CDR3 has 13 residues. Trimming left V 6 bases short and J 0 bases short, with 12 bases between. Germline CDR1 is SQVTM and CDR2 is ANQGSEA. The CDR3 nucleotides read TGCAGCGTGCGGACCTCAAGCTCCTACGAGCAGTACTTC. It encodes CSVRTSSSYEQYF.

This clone has only a few counts. This chain connects TRBV6-5 to TRBJ1-4, with D hard to call. The V gene's germline CDR1 is MNHEY and CDR2 SVGAGI. The CDR3 contains 13 residues. The V end was cut by 8 bases, the J end by 8 bases, with 15 bases between. As DNA, the CDR3 is TGTGCCAGCGCCGAGAACCTGAGAGAAAAACTGTTTTTT. Protein product: CASAENLREKLFF.